This T cell receptor (beta chain) was profiled in a study of graft-versus-host responses after intestinal transplantation. Across the study: The study gave all recipients anti-thymocyte globulin induction, then tacrolimus and steroids for about 3 years. Whole-study results and caveats: When patients had graft-donor T cell macrochimerism, their allografts held high graft-versus-host to host-versus-graft clonal ratios.

As concerns this clone: Its antigen is not known.

Some clones are missing from TCRdb's copy, which holds only in-frame ones; the method was immunoSEQ multiplex PCR. This sample carries over 65,000 clones, roughly 90% of them seen once, and the ten largest clones take about 8%. Germline lookup yields CDR1 SGHNT and CDR2 YYREEE (reference sequence). The CDR3 spans 16 residues. The ends lost 3 bases at V and 11 bases at J; junction bases unmatched: 18. This sample comprised unstimulated CD8+ T cells sorted from spleen or lymph node cells, obtained before transplant. This TCR came from a human donor who was the organ donor for an intestinal transplant. This chain joins TRBV5-4 and TRBJ1-1; TRBD1 matches 8 bases. The CDR3 loop reads CASSSPITDGTGSAFF. The CDR3 DNA reads as TGTGCCAGCAGCTCGCCGATAACAGACGGGACAGGTTCCGCTTTCTTT.